This T cell receptor beta chain was obtained from a study of shared clonotypes between healthy human individuals. TCRdb's table, derived via immunoSEQ multiplex PCR, lists solely in-frame clones and lacks some. The sample carries some 1,400,000 clones, 96% recorded once. The CDR3 is 17 amino acids. Losses at the gene ends were 5 bases for V and 4 bases for J; bases not matched to a gene: 13. CDR1 and CDR2 (germline): KGHSH, LQKENI. Sequencing input: naive CD4+ T cells sorted from blood. Sample subset: CD45RA+ positively selected. This chain joins TRBV18 and TRBJ2-2; TRBD2 aligns across 7 bases. The origin of this receptor is a man aged 25-40 years in good health. The CDR3 reads CASSSIRAGDLTGELFF. Here the CDR3 DNA reads TGTGCCAGCTCATCCATAAGGGCGGGAGATCTCACCGGGGAGCTGTTTTTT.